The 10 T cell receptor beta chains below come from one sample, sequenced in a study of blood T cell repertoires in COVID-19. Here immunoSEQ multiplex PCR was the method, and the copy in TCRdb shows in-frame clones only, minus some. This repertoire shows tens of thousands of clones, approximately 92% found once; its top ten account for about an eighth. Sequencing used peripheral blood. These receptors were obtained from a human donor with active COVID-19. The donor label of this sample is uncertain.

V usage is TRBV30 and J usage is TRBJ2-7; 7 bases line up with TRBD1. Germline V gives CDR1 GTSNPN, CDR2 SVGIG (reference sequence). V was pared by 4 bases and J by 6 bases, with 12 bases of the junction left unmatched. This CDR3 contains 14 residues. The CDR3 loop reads CAWTDRAVWPEQYF. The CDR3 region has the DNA TGTGCCTGGACTGACAGGGCGGTTTGGCCCGAGCAGTACTTC. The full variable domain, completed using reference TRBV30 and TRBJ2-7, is SQTIHQWPATLVQPVGSPLSLECTVEGTSNPNLYWYRQAAGRGLQLLFYSVGIGQISSEVPQNLSASRPQDRQFILSSKKLLLSDSGFYLCAWTDRAVWPEQYFGPGTRLTVT.

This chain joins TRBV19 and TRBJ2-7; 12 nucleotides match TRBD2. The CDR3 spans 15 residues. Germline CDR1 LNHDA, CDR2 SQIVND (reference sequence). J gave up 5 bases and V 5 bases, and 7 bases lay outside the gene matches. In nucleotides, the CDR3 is TGTGCCAGTAGTTTCACTAGCGGGAGGCGTAACGAGCAGTACTTC. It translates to CASSFTSGRRNEQYF.

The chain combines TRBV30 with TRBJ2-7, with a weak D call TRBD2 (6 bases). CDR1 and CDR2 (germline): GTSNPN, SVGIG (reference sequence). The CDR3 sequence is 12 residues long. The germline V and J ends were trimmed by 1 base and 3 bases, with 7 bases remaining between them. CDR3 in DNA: TGTGCCTGGAGTGGGGGGGTCTACGAGCAGTACTTC. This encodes CAWSGGVYEQYF.

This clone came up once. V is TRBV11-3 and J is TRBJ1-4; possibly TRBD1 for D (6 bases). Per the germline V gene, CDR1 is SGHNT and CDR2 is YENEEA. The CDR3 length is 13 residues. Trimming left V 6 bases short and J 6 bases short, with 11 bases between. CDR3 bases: TGTGCCAGCAGACAGGGTAGCTATGAAAAACTGTTTTTT. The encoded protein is CASRQGSYEKLFF.

This chain's CDR3 is CASSRSEAGANVLTF. CDR3 coding DNA: TGTGCCAGCAGCCGCAGCGAGGCCGGGGCCAACGTCCTGACTTTC. The chain links TRBV7-9 to TRBJ2-6; D is uncertain. V lost 5 bases and J 4 bases, leaving 12 bases between the germline ends. This CDR3 region has 15 residues. CDR1 SEHNR and CDR2 FQNEAQ come from the germline V gene (reference sequence).

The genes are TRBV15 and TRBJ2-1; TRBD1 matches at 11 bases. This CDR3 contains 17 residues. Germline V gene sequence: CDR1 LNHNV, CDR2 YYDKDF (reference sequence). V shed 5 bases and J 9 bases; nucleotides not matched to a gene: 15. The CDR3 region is CATSGTSPGQGAGEQFF. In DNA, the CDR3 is TGTGCCACCAGCGGCACCTCCCCTGGACAGGGGGCTGGTGAGCAGTTCTTC.

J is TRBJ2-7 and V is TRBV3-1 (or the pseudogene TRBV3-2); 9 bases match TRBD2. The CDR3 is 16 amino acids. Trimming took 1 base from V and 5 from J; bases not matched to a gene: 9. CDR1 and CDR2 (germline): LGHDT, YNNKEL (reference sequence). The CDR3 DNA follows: TGTGCCAGCAGCCAAGGATTAGCGGGAGCGTCCCACGAGCAGTACTTC. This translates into CASSQGLAGASHEQYF.

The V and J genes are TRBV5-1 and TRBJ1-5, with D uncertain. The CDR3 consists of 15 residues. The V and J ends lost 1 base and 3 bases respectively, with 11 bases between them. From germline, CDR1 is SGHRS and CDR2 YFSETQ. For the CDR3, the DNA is TGCGCCAGCAGCTTGTCCGGCGGCCCCAATCAGCCCCAGCATTTT. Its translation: CASSLSGGPNQPQHF.

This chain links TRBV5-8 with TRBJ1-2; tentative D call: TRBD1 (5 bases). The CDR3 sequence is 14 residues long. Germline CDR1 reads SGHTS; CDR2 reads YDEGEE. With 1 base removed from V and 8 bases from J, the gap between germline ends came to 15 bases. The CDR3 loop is CASSLRGLPGGYTF. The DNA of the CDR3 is TGTGCCAGCAGCTTGAGGGGCCTTCCTGGGGGCTACACCTTC.

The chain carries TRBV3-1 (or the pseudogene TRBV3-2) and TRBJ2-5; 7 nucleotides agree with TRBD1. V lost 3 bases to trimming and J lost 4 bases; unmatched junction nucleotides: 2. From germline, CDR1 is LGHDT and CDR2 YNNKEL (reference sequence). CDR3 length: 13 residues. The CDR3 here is CASSQNRGETQYF. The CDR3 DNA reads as TGTGCCAGCAGCCAGAACAGGGGAGAGACCCAGTACTTC.